The 12 T cell receptor beta chains below come from one sample, sequenced in a study of blood T cell repertoires in COVID-19. Here immunoSEQ multiplex PCR was the method, and the copy in TCRdb shows in-frame clones only, minus some. The repertoire holds some 200,000 clones, 88% seen once, with roughly 6% in the top ten. The source material was peripheral blood. All receptors come from a man aged 40-49 years with active or convalescent COVID-19.

This chain joins TRBV10-3 and TRBJ1-5, with D perhaps matching TRBD1 (6 bases). The V end lost 0 bases, the J end lost 5 bases, and 8 bases lay between the germline ends. The CDR3 covers 14 residues. Germline CDR1 ENHRY, CDR2 SYGVKD. The CDR3 here is CAISESRTDQPQHF. CDR3 sequence (DNA): TGTGCCATCAGTGAGTCACGGACAGATCAGCCCCAGCATTTT.

CDR3: CSVEGLRADTQYF. Written as DNA, the CDR3 is TGCAGCGTGGAGGGGCTCAGGGCAGATACGCAGTATTTT. The chain joins TRBV29-1 to TRBJ2-3; tentative D call: TRBD2 (6 bases). There are 13 residues in the CDR3. Germline V CDR1 and CDR2: SQVTM, ANQGSEA. The V end lost 6 bases, the J end lost 4 bases, and 14 bases lay between the germline ends.

The chain couples TRBV18 to TRBJ2-7; TRBD2 is a possible D gene (5 bases). CDR1 and CDR2 from the germline V gene are KGHSH and LQKENI. CDR3 size: 12 residues. V lost 3 bases, J lost 4 bases, and 7 bases lay in between. CDR3 sequence reads: CASSPPGYEQYF. CDR3 in DNA: TGTGCCAGCTCACCCCCGGGATACGAGCAGTACTTC.

The genes are TRBV6-6 and TRBJ2-1; 11 nucleotides align to TRBD1. CDR3 length: 13 residues. Germline V CDR1 and CDR2: MNHNY, SVGAGI (reference sequence). The junction had 4 bases not matched to a gene; V was cut back by 10 bases and J by 5 bases. The CDR3 is CATGQGVHNEQFF. The CDR3 DNA reads as TGTGCCACGGGACAGGGGGTCCACAATGAGCAGTTCTTC.

This chain joins TRBV7-3 and TRBJ2-6; 8 nucleotides line up with TRBD2. V dropped 2 bases and J dropped 0; count of bases not matched to a gene: 3. Germline V gives CDR1 SGHTA, CDR2 FQGTGA. This CDR3 contains 17 residues. Here the CDR3 reads CASSLGGGTSGANVLTF. The CDR3, as DNA: TGTGCCAGCAGCTTAGGCGGGGGGACCTCTGGGGCCAACGTCCTGACTTTC.

V usage is TRBV28 and J usage is TRBJ2-7, with D tentatively TRBD2 (6 bases). Deletions cut 8 bases from V and 3 bases from J, with 14 bases between. From germline, CDR1 is MDHEN and CDR2 SYDVKM. There are 13 residues in the CDR3. The CDR3 spells CASGRTPNYEQYF. In DNA form, the CDR3 reads TGTGCCAGCGGGAGGACCCCGAACTACGAGCAGTACTTC. Variable domain in full (rest from reference TRBV28 and TRBJ2-7): DVKVTQSSRYLVKRTGEKVFLECVQDMDHENMFWYRQDPGLGLRLIYFSYDVKMKEKGDIPEGYSVSREKKERFSLILESASTNQTSMYLCASGRTPNYEQYFGPGTRLTVT.

This clone turned up a few times. J is TRBJ2-7 and V is TRBV4-1; 9 positions match TRBD2. The CDR3 totals 17 residues. CDR1 and CDR2 (germline): MGHRA, YSYEKL. The V and J ends lost 1 base and 3 bases, in that order; junction bases with no gene match: 10. The CDR3 sequence is CASSQGSGAGGVYEQYF. The CDR3 region has the DNA TGCGCCAGCAGCCAAGGGTCGGGAGCGGGGGGCGTCTACGAGCAGTACTTC.

The rearrangement links TRBV27 to TRBJ1-1; D gene unclear. CDR1 MNHEY and CDR2 SMNVEV come from the germline V gene (reference sequence). This CDR3 spans 16 amino acids. V shed 10 bases and J shed 3 bases, with 24 bases lying between them. As DNA, the CDR3 is TGTGCCATCCCTTTTCGACCATCCCGAGAGGACACTGAAGCTTTCTTT. Translating it yields CAIPFRPSREDTEAFF.

V usage is TRBV14 and J usage is TRBJ1-2; D is unresolved. The CDR3 runs 15 residues. Trimming pared 4 bases from V and 3 bases from J, leaving 15 bases between. Germline loops: CDR1 SGHDN, CDR2 FVKESK. Here the CDR3 reads CASSLVTGSHYGYTF. CDR3 in DNA: TGTGCCAGCAGCCTAGTCACTGGGAGCCACTATGGCTACACCTTC.

The chain employs TRBV5-5 and TRBJ1-5; D remains ambiguous. CDR1 is SGHKS, CDR2 YYEKEE, per germline (reference sequence). CDR3 length equals 15 residues. Trimming removed 1 base from V and 2 bases from J, with 10 bases in between. CDR3 sequence: CASSLSNGGNQPQHF. The CDR3 coding sequence is TGTGCCAGCAGCTTGTCGAACGGAGGCAATCAGCCCCAGCATTTT.

V and J are TRBV28 and TRBJ2-7, with 7 positions matching TRBD1. CDR1 is MDHEN, CDR2 SYDVKM, per germline. CDR3 length: 13 amino acids. The ends lost 4 bases at V and 7 bases at J; junction bases unmatched: 7. The CDR3 here is CASSSTGWREQYF. The DNA of the CDR3 is TGTGCCAGCAGTTCGACAGGGTGGCGGGAGCAGTACTTC.

This chain connects TRBV10-3 to TRBJ2-1; a possible D gene is TRBD2 (5 bases). V lost 5 bases and J lost 12, with 11 bases in between. From germline, CDR1 is ENHRY and CDR2 SYGVKD. This CDR3 has 11 residues. The CDR3 nucleotides read TGTGCCATCAGTCGGGGAAAGGGGCAGTTCTTC. Protein sequence: CAISRGKGQFF.